Listed below are T cell receptor beta chains from one sample, sequenced in a study of blood T cell repertoires in COVID-19. Some clones are missing from TCRdb's copy, which holds only in-frame ones; the method was immunoSEQ multiplex PCR. This sample has 150,000 to 200,000 clones, with 70% to 80% found just once. The sample taken for sequencing was peripheral blood. The receptors derive from a man aged 60 to 75 with acute or convalescent COVID-19. Both conserved end residues are trimmed from each CDR3. Each record gives: V gene, J gene, CDR3 protein.

V: TRBV10-3
J: TRBJ1-2
CDR3: AITDRGGYGYT

V: TRBV24-1
J: TRBJ1-2
CDR3: ATSDRGQSNGYT

V: TRBV7-2
J: TRBJ2-5
CDR3: ASSSGTGGETQY

V: TRBV10-3
J: TRBJ2-1
CDR3: AISESGRGGYNEQF

V: TRBV11-2
J: TRBJ2-1
CDR3: ASSLRLAGTYNEQF

V: TRBV6-5
J: TRBJ1-5
CDR3: AIKYGQGVQPQH

V: TRBV7-9
J: TRBJ2-2
CDR3: ASSSTQGAGELF

V: TRBV3-1/TRBV3-2
J: TRBJ2-5
CDR3: ASSPRTGAETQY

V: TRBV19
J: TRBJ1-2
CDR3: AVGTATSGYT

V: TRBV29-1
J: TRBJ1-2
CDR3: SVLEVNGYT

V: TRBV10-3
J: TRBJ1-5
CDR3: AISEGQGNQPQH

V: TRBV27
J: TRBJ1-5
CDR3: ASRRDRNNQPQH

V: TRBV6-5
J: TRBJ2-1
CDR3: ASSARQGAGEQF

V: TRBV9
J: TRBJ1-4
CDR3: ASSVGSYSNEKLF

V: TRBV5-1
J: TRBJ2-7
CDR3: ASSYRGSYEQY

V: TRBV9
J: TRBJ2-5
CDR3: ASSVGASGGGGETQY

V: TRBV24-1
J: TRBJ2-1
CDR3: ATSDRPGQSYNEQF

V: TRBV6-5
J: TRBJ2-5
CDR3: ASSSDRGWATQY

V: TRBV4-3
J: TRBJ1-4
CDR3: ASSQGTGGTDEKLF

V: TRBV6-1
J: TRBJ1-5
CDR3: ASSEQGGNSNQPQH

V: TRBV14
J: TRBJ2-7
CDR3: ASSKTRDRYSYEQY

V: TRBV7-9
J: TRBJ2-2
CDR3: ASSLSASGGGELF

V: TRBV30
J: TRBJ2-7
CDR3: AWSYGQGGYEQY

V: TRBV5-1
J: TRBJ2-6
CDR3: ASSFAGVGPNSGANVLT

V: TRBV19
J: TRBJ1-1
CDR3: ASSTQGLITEAF

V: TRBV12-5
J: TRBJ1-1
CDR3: ASGLTDTEAF

V: TRBV14
J: TRBJ2-6
CDR3: ASSQVGQGTGANVLT

V: TRBV9
J: TRBJ1-2
CDR3: ASSVEVGGTRNYGYT

V: TRBV14
J: TRBJ2-4
CDR3: ASSLTGSLGNIQY

V: TRBV9
J: TRBJ2-5
CDR3: ASSQGPAMYQETQY

V: TRBV11-2
J: TRBJ1-1
CDR3: ASSLGGQGEAF

V: TRBV6-2/TRBV6-3
J: TRBJ1-1
CDR3: ASSYGAGPEAF

V: TRBV10-3
J: TRBJ1-3
CDR3: AISVGQGYSGNTIY

V: TRBV14
J: TRBJ2-5
CDR3: ASSQGGRGLSETQY

V: TRBV2
J: TRBJ1-2
CDR3: ASSQTGPTFGDNYGYT

V: TRBV6-5
J: TRBJ2-7
CDR3: ASSPGTPYSYEQY

V: TRBV11-3
J: TRBJ2-2
CDR3: ASSPQGAGELF

V: TRBV27
J: TRBJ2-7
CDR3: ASSPWTGSFSYEQY

V: TRBV6-5
J: TRBJ1-5
CDR3: ASAVAAVLQPQH

V: TRBV6-2/TRBV6-3
J: TRBJ2-1
CDR3: ASSQDTRAYNEQF

V: TRBV27
J: TRBJ2-1
CDR3: ASSPGDRGNEQF

V: TRBV2
J: TRBJ1-6
CDR3: ASIEQQRNSPLH

V: TRBV6-5
J: TRBJ1-2
CDR3: ASHSGSRDGYT

V: TRBV4-3
J: TRBJ2-7
CDR3: ASSQGTGWRYEQY

V: TRBV11-2
J: TRBJ1-2
CDR3: ASSIDSYGYT

V: TRBV6-5
J: TRBJ2-7
CDR3: ASSSLAGGNEQY

V: TRBV10-1
J: TRBJ1-1
CDR3: ASSTGNTEAF

V: TRBV2
J: TRBJ1-2
CDR3: ASSQSQGAGYGYT

V: TRBV2
J: TRBJ1-3
CDR3: ATGGSGNTIY